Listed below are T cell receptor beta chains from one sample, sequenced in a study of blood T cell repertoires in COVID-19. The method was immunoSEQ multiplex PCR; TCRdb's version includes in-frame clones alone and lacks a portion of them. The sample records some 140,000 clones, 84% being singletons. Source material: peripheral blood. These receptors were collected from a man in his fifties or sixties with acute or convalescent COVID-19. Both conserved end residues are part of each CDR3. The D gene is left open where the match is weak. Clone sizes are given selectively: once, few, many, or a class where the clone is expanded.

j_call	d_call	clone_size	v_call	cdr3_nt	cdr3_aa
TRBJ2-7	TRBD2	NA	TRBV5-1	TGCGCCAGCAGCTTGGAGTGGGCTAGCGGGAGGGTCCACGAGCAGTACTTC	CASSLEWASGRVHEQYF
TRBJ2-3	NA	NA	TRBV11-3	TGTGCCAGCAGCTTAGGGGCCACAGATACGCAGTATTTT	CASSLGATDTQYF
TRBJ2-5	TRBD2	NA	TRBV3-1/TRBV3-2	TGTGCCAGCAGCCTTCTAGCGGGAGTGGAGACCCAGTACTTC	CASSLLAGVETQYF
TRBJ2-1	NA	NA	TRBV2	TGTGCCAGCAGTCGGTATTACAATGAGCAGTTCTTC	CASSRYYNEQFF
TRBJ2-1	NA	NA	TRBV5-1	TGCGCCAGCAGCTTGGGGTGGAACAGGCAGTTCTTC	CASSLGWNRQFF
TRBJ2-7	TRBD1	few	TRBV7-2	TGTGCCAGCAGCTTCTGGAGGGGACAGGGGTACGAGCAGTACTTC	CASSFWRGQGYEQYF
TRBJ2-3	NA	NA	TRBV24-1	TGTGCCACCAGTGATTTGCTTAGCGGCACAGATACGCAGTATTTT	CATSDLLSGTDTQYF
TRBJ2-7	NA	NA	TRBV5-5	TGTGCCAGCAGCAACCCAGGGGCCCTTTACGAGCAGTACTTC	CASSNPGALYEQYF
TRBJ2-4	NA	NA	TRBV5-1	TGCGCCAGCAGCCCTCGGTGGCAGGAGGGCATTCAGTACTTC	CASSPRWQEGIQYF
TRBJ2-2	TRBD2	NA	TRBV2	TGTGCCAGCACGGCGGGAGAGGTCGGGGAGCTGTTTTTT	CASTAGEVGELFF
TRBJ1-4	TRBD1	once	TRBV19	TGTGCCAGTAGTTTCAGGGGGCTTGAAAAACTGTTTTTT	CASSFRGLEKLFF
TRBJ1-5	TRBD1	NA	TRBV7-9	TGTGCCAGCAGCTTAGCATCGACAGGGTTTGGCAATCAGCCCCAGCATTTT	CASSLASTGFGNQPQHF
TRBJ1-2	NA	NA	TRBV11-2	TGTGCCAGCAGCGCAGCAGTCCAGGGTGGCTACACCTTC	CASSAAVQGGYTF
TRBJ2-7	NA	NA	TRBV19	TGTGCCAGTAGTCCACGGGAGACCCTACTCTACGAGCAGTACTTC	CASSPRETLLYEQYF
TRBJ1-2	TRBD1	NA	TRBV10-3	TGTGCCATCAGTGAGTCAGGGGGACAGAAAGTTTCTAACTATGGCTACACCTTC	CAISESGGQKVSNYGYTF
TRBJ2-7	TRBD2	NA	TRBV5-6	TGTGCCAGCAGCTTCAGGGCTAGCGGGGCCCAAGCCTACGAGCAGTACTTC	CASSFRASGAQAYEQYF
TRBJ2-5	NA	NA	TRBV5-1	TGCGCCAGCAGCTTGGGACTCTCCGAGACCCAGTACTTC	CASSLGLSETQYF
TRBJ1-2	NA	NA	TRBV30	TGTGCCTGGAGCGCTGGACAATTTAACTATGGCTACACCTTC	CAWSAGQFNYGYTF
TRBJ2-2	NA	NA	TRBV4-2	TGTGCCAGCAGCCAAGTCGGGGACACCGGGGAGCTGTTTTTT	CASSQVGDTGELFF
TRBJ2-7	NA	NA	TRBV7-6	TGTGCCAGCAGCCCGCGGGCACATCCCTACGAGCAGTACTTC	CASSPRAHPYEQYF
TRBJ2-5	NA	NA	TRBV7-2	TGTGCCAGCAGCTTATTTTCCCTTCAAGAGACCCAGTACTTC	CASSLFSLQETQYF
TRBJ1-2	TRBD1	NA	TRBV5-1	TGCGCCAGCAGCTTCAGGGGGCGCGACTATGGCTACACCTTC	CASSFRGRDYGYTF